This TCR beta chain was captured by sequencing in a study of PD-L1 blockade in urothelial cancer (dated 2017 in TCRdb). Concerning the study at large: Every patient began therapy around 2014 and was given atezolizumab 1,200 mg intravenously every 3 weeks. Durable clinical benefit was defined as a progression-free survival longer than 6 months, and TCR features were additionally tested against progression-free survival and overall survival. About 90% of the roughly 29 patients were males with bladder-origin urothelial cancer, and about 65% of the roughly 29 reported a prior smoking history. TCR sequencing covered pretreatment tumor samples and matched, serially collected peripheral blood taken before and after atezolizumab treatment. In the same patients, pretreatment tumors underwent whole exome sequencing and RNA sequencing in addition to TCR sequencing. Blood samples were analyzed at two time points: 3 weeks after treatment start (second dose) and 6 weeks after treatment start. Blood samples yielded a median of approximately 150,000 T cells and tens of thousands of unique TCRs, with median clonality approximately 0.08. Durable clinical benefit was achieved by nine patients but not by the remaining 20. Pretreatment blood TCR-seq was available for about 28 patients, at least one posttreatment blood collection was obtained for some 24 patients, and tumor TCR-seq was available for some 24 patients. An ECOG performance status of 0 or 1 was recorded for the patients, and 0 to 3 prior chemotherapy regimens had been received by the patients. Somatic, immune and clinical correlates of response to PD-L1 blockade with atezolizumab in urothelial cancer were the focus of an exploratory multi-omic analysis. What the research found in general, with its limitations: Improved progression-free and overall survival was associated with having pretreatment peripheral blood TCR clonality below the median. Greater expansion of tumor-associated TCR clones in peripheral blood 3 weeks after the start of treatment was observed in patients with durable benefit (n of about 21, p = 0.022). Small sample size (n ≈ 27) and many exploratory analyses mean the results are intended to be hypothesis-generating.

Synthetic TCR analog templates were spiked into each PCR so that absolute template abundance could be estimated from read counts. The immunoSEQ assay used bias-controlled V and J gene primers to amplify TCRbeta CDR3 regions from genomic DNA. Sequencing of rearranged TCRbeta segments was performed at approximately 20X coverage. In the authors' own workflow: Clustering was used to correct sequencing errors, and CDR3s were annotated against IMGT to assign V, D and J genes. Downstream analyses used only productive TCRbeta rearrangements and left out out-of-frame or stop-codon sequences. To compute clonality, Shannon entropy was normalized by the log of the number of unique productive sequences and then subtracted from one. Clones differing between time points or between blood and tumor were identified using Fisher's exact test with Benjamini-Hochberg correction, with an adjusted p below 0.01 applied as the threshold. The immuneACCESS repertoire file appears here via TCRdb, limited to in-frame rearrangements. These files lack a portion of the clones; in checked studies, under half of the deficit traces to unresolved V genes, and the cause of the others is not known. The V and J calls and clone size come from that table; D and trimming were worked out from the DNA. Across this sample there are 75,000 to 95,000 clones, with approximately 90% seen only once. The top ten clonotypes cover 0.7% to 0.9% of the sample.

The time point label of this sample denotes: peripheral blood 6 weeks after treatment start. A total of 25 to 30 patients with locally advanced or metastatic urothelial carcinoma, treated at Memorial Sloan Kettering on a trial protocol, made up the cohort. Peripheral blood mononuclear cells were collected pretreatment and during treatment, at between 1 and 8 total time points per patient. The Qiagen DNeasy Blood extraction kit was used to purify genomic DNA from total PBMCs and tumor samples. Collected pretreatment and during treatment, PBMCs were isolated and stored as previously described. Worth noting for this clone: What this receptor recognizes is not known. No quality values exist for individual bases; no much larger clone is one base distant.

The CDR3 covers 15 residues, taking in both the cysteine and the phenylalanine. Only CDR3 DNA remains: 45 bases, in frame from the first base. CDR1 and CDR2 are drawn from the germline V gene (reference sequence): LNHDA, SQIVND. Trimming accounts for 5 bases at V and 7 bases at J, while the number of junction bases matched to no gene is 5. The clonotype was recovered from a woman older than 75 with urothelial cancer. Here the sequenced sample was PBMCs, taken around atezolizumab (anti-PD-L1) treatment. This chain is built from TRBV19 and TRBJ2-1; 13 junctional bases match TRBD2. The CDR3: CASSFGTSGKNEQFF. The nucleotides are TGTGCCAGTAGTTTCGGGACTAGCGGGAAAAATGAGCAGTTCTTC.